This paragraph covers one TCR beta chain sequence. This specimen comes from a study of Ad26.COV2.S vaccination and SARS-CoV-2 variants. The wider study: Intramuscular Ad26.COV2.S doses were given once or twice, 56 days apart.

This CDR3 comprises 15 residues. Looked up from germline, CDR1 is SGHDT and CDR2 is YYEEEE. Trimming pared 5 bases from V and 0 bases from J, leaving 15 bases between. Generated by immunoSEQ multiplex PCR, the TCRdb table keeps only in-frame clones and is missing some. The top ten clones hold about 3.5% of a sample with 350,000 to 450,000 clones, around 83% of them seen once. Described treatment: 15 to 20 received Ad26.COV2.S at low or high dose, single or two shots; about 5 received placebo; per-sample allocation not given. On day 63 after the first injection, vaccine and placebo recipients gave samples.

This TCR was sampled from a person aged 18-60 years who received the Ad26.COV2.S COVID-19 vaccine or a placebo. This specimen was peripheral blood, taken in a trial of Ad26.COV2.S vaccine versus placebo. This chain links TRBV5-6 with TRBJ2-7; unclear D gene. This chain's CDR3 is CASSFSPSSSYEQYF. DNA for the CDR3: TGTGCCAGCAGTTTCAGCCCTTCAAGCTCCTACGAGCAGTACTTC.